The 2 T cell receptor beta chains below all came from one sample that was sequenced in a study of PD-1 blockade in mismatch repair-deficient tumors. Generated by immunoSEQ multiplex PCR, the TCRdb table keeps only in-frame clones and is missing some. The profile covers roughly 16,000 clones, with 80% to 85% appearing a single time and almost 3.5% taken by the ten largest. The sample was PBMCs, taken 4 weeks after starting pembrolizumab. The receptor source for this set is an adult with mismatch repair-deficient cancer.

The rearrangement joins TRBV7-2 to TRBJ2-1, with 7 bases matching TRBD2. The CDR3 is made up of 19 amino acids. V lost 0 bases and J lost 4; bases outside the gene matches: 15. CDR1 SGHTA and CDR2 FQGNSA come from the germline V gene. CDR3: CASSLAGGDVWNIYNEQFF. CDR3 nucleotides: TGTGCCAGCAGCTTAGCGGGAGGGGACGTTTGGAATATTTACAATGAGCAGTTCTTC.

The J gene is TRBJ2-7, the V gene TRBV27; TRBD2 aligns across 8 bases. Germline-derived CDR1 and CDR2 are MNHEY and SMNVEV (reference sequence). After removal of 6 bases from V and 0 bases from J, the junction contained 7 bases not matched to a gene. The CDR3 extends over 15 amino acids. The CDR3: CASRPGLGNSYEQYF. The DNA of the CDR3 is TGTGCCAGCAGGCCGGGACTAGGAAACTCCTACGAGCAGTACTTC.